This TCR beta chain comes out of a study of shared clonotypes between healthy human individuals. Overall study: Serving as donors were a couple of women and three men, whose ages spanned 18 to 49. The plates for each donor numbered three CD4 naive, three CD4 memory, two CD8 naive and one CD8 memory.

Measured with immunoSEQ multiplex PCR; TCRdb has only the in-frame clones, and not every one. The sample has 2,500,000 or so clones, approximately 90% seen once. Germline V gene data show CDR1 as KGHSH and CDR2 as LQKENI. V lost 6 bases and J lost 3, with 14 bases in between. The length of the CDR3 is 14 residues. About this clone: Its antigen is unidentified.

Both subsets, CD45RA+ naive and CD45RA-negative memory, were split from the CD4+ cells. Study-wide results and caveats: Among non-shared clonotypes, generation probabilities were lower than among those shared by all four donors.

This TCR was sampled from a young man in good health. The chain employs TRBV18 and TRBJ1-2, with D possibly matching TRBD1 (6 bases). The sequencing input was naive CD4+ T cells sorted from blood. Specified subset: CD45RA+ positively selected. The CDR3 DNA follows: TGTGCCAGCTCCCTGCTCGACAGGCACTATGGCTACACCTTC. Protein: CASSLLDRHYGYTF.